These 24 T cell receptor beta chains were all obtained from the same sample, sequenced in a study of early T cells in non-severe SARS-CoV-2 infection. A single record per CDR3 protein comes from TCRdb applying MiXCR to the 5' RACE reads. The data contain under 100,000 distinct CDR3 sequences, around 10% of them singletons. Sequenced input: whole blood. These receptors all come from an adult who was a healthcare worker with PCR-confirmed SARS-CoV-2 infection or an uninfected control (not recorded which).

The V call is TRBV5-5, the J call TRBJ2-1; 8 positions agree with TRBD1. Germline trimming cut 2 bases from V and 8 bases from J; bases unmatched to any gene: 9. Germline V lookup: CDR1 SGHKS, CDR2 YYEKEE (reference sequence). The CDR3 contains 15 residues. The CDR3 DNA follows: TGTGCCAGCAGCTTACGACAGGGGAGAGGCTATGAGCAGTTCTTC. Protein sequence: CASSLRQGRGYEQFF.

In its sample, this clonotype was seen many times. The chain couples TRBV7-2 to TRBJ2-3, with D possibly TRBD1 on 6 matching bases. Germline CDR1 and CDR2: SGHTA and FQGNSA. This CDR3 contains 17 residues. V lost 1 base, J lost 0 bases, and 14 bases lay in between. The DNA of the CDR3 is TGTGCCAGCAGCTTAGGGGTGGACAGTCATAGCACAGATACGCAGTATTTT. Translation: CASSLGVDSHSTDTQYF.

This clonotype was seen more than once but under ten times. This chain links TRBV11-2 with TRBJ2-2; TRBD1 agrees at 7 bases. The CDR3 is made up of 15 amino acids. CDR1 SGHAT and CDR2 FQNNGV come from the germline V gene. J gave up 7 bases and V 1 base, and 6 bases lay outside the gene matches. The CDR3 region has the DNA TGTGCCAGCAGCTTAGTAAGGGGGCGAGGCGGGGAGCTGTTTTTT. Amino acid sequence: CASSLVRGRGGELFF.

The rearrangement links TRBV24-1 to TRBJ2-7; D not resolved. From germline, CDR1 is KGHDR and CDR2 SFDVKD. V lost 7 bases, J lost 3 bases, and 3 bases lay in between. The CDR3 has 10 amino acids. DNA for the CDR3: TGTGCCACCAGCGGCTACGAGCAGTACTTC. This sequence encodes CATSGYEQYF.

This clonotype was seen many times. As DNA, the CDR3 is TGTGCCAGCAGTGAATATGGAGGACTTGAGCAGTACTTC. It yields the protein CASSEYGGLEQYF. This chain joins TRBV25-1 and TRBJ2-7; D is possibly TRBD2 (5 bases). Trimming cost V 0 bases and J 7 bases, with 10 bases left between them. CDR1 and CDR2 (germline): MGHDK, SYGVNS. There are 13 residues in the CDR3.

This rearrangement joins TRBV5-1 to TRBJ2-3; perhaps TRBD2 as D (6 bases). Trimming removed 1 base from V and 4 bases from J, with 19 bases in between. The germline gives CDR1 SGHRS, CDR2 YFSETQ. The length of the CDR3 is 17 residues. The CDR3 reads CASSLILREDGADTQYF. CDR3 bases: TGCGCCAGCAGCTTGATCCTAAGGGAGGACGGAGCAGATACGCAGTATTTT.

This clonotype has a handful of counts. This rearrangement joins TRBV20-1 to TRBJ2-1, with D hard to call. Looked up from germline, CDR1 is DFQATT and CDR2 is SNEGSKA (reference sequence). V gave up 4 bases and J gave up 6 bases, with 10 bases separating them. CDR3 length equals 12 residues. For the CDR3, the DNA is TGCAGTGCTAATCTAGGGATCAATGAGCAGTTCTTC. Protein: CSANLGINEQFF.

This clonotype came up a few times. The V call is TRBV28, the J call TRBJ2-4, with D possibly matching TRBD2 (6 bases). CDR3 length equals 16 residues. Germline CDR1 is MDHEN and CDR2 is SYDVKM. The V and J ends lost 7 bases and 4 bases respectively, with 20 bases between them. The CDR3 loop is CASIPPRGGGKNIQYF. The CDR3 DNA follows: TGTGCCAGCATCCCACCTCGCGGCGGAGGGAAAAACATTCAGTACTTC.

The CDR3 sequence is CASRLAGGPYEQYF. The CDR3 DNA reads TGTGCCAGCAGGTTAGCGGGAGGGCCCTACGAGCAGTACTTC. V is TRBV28 and J is TRBJ2-7, with TRBD2 identical over 11 bases. V trimming: 6 bases; J trimming: 2 bases; junction bases outside the gene matches: 3. This CDR3 spans 14 amino acids. The germline gives CDR1 MDHEN, CDR2 SYDVKM.

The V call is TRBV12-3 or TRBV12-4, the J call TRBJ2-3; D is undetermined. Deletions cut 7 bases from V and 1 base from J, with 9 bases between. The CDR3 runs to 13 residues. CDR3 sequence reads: CASTLGGTDTQYF. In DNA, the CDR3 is TGTGCCAGCACCCTAGGTGGCACAGATACGCAGTATTTT.

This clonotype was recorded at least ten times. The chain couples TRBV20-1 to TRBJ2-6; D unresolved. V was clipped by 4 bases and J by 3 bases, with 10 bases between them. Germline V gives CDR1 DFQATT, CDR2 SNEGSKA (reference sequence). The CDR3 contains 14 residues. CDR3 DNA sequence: TGCAGTGCTACTACTGGCGGTGGGGCCAACGTCCTGACTTTC. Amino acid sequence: CSATTGGGANVLTF.

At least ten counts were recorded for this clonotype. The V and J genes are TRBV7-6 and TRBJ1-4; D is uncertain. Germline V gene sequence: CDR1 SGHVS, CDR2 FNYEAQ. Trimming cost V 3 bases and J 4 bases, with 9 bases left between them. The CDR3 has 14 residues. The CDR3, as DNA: TGTGCCAGCAGCTTTTCAAGGAGTAATGAAAAACTGTTTTTT. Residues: CASSFSRSNEKLFF.

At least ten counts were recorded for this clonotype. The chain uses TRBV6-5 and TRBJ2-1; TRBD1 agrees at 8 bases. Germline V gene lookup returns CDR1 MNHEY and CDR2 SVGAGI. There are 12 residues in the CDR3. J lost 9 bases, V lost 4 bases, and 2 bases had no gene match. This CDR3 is CASSSGGFEQFF. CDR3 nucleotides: TGTGCCAGCAGTTCAGGGGGCTTTGAGCAGTTCTTC.

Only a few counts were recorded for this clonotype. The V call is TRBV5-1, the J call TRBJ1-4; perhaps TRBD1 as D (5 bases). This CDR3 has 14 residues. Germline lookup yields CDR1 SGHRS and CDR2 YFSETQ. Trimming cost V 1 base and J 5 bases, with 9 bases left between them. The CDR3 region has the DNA TGCGCCAGCAGCTTGAGACAGCCAAATGAAAAACTGTTTTTT. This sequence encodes CASSLRQPNEKLFF.

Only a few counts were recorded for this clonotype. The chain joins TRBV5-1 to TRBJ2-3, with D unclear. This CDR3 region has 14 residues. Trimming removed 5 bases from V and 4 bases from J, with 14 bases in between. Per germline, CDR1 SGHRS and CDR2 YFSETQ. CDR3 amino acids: CASSVLEVADTQYF. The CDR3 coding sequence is TGCGCCAGCAGTGTCTTAGAGGTCGCAGATACGCAGTATTTT.

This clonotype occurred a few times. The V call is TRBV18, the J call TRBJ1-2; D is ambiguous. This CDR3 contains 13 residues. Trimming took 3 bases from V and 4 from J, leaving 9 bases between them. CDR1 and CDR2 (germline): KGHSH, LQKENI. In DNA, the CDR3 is TGTGCCAGCTCACCCGAGGGCGCCTATGGCTACACCTTC. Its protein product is CASSPEGAYGYTF.

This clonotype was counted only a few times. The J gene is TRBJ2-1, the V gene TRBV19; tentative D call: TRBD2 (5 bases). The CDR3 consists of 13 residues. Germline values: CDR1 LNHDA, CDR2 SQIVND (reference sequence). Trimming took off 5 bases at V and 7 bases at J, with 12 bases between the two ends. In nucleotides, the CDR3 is TGTGCCAGTAGTCGCCTAGCCTGGAATGAGCAGTTCTTC. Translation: CASSRLAWNEQFF.

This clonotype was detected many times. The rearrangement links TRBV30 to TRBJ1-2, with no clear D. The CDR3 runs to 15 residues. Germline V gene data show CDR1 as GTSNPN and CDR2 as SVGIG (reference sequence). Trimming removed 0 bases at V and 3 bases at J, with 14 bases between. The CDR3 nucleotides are TGTGCCTGGAGTGTACTTTCTGGGGTCGACTATGGCTACACCTTC. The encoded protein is CAWSVLSGVDYGYTF.

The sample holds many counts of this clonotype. The chain's CDR3 is CASSSERTGYTYEQYF. CDR3 sequence (DNA): TGTGCCAGCAGCTCGGAGAGGACAGGATACACCTACGAGCAGTACTTC. The chain joins TRBV7-9 to TRBJ2-7, with 7 bases aligning to TRBD1. V was clipped by 4 bases and J by 2 bases; unmatched bases: 11. Germline assignment: CDR1 SEHNR and CDR2 FQNEAQ (reference sequence). The length of the CDR3 is 16 residues.

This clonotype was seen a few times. The CDR3 here is CASSGSQGRVNTEAFF. Here the CDR3 DNA reads TGTGCCAGCAGCGGATCACAGGGGCGAGTGAACACTGAAGCTTTCTTT. The chain is built from TRBV9 and TRBJ1-1, with 7 bases fitting TRBD1. Germline CDR1 reads SGDLS; CDR2 reads YYNGEE. The V and J ends lost 3 bases and 0 bases, in that order; junction bases with no gene match: 8. The CDR3 spans 16 residues. The entire variable domain, with the rest obtained from reference TRBV9 and TRBJ1-1, is as follows: DSGVTQTPKHLITATGQRVTLRCSPRSGDLSVYWYQQSLDQGLQFLIQYYNGEERAKGNILERFSAQQFPDLHSELNLSSLELGDSALYFCASSGSQGRVNTEAFFGQGTRLTVV.

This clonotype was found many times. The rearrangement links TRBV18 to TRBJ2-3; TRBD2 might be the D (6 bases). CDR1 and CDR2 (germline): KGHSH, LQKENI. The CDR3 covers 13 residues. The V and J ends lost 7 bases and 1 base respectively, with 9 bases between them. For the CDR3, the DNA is TGTGCCAGCTGTCCGGGGGGCACAGATACGCAGTATTTT. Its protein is CASCPGGTDTQYF.

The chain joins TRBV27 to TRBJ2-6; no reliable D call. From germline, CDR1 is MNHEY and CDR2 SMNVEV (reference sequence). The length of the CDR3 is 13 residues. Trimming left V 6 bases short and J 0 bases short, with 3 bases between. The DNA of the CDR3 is TGTGCCAGCAGGAGCTCTGGGGCCAACGTCCTGACTTTC. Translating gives CASRSSGANVLTF.

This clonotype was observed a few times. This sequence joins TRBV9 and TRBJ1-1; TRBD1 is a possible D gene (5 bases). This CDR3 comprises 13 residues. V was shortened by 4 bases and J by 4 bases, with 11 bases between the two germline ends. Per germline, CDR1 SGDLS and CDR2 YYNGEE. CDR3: CASSSQGTTEAFF. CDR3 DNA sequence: TGTGCCAGCAGCTCTCAGGGTACCACTGAAGCTTTCTTT. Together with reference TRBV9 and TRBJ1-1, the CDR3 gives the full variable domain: DSGVTQTPKHLITATGQRVTLRCSPRSGDLSVYWYQQSLDQGLQFLIQYYNGEERAKGNILERFSAQQFPDLHSELNLSSLELGDSALYFCASSSQGTTEAFFGQGTRLTVV.

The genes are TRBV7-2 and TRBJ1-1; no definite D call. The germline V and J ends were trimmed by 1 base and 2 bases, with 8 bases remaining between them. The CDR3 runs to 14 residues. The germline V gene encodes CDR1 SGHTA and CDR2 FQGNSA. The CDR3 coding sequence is TGTGCCAGCAGCTTAGGGAGACCCAACACTGAAGCTTTCTTT. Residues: CASSLGRPNTEAFF.